A selection of T cell receptor beta chains follows, all from one sample in a study of technical replicates of blood from four donors. Profiled with immunoSEQ multiplex PCR; TCRdb holds only in-frame clones, not every one. Counted here are 59,000 or so clones, just under 95% occurring once; the ten biggest clones make up 4.2%. The sample comprised PBMCs. The receptors were gathered from a human donor in good health. Some clones in this sample may be carry-over from other donors' samples. Both conserved end residues are part of each CDR3. The D gene is left open where the match is weak. Rows give clone size only sometimes, using once, few, many, or a class for an expanded clone.

clone size: few
D gene: TRBD1
J gene: TRBJ1-2
V gene: TRBV6-5
CDR3 DNA: TGTGCCAGCAGCGGACAGGGAGGAGTTATTGGCTACACCTTC
CDR3 protein: CASSGQGGVIGYTF

clone size: -
D gene: TRBD2
J gene: TRBJ2-7
V gene: TRBV4-3
CDR3 DNA: TGCGCCAGCAGCCAAGATTTGCTAGCGGGGGCGTACGAGCAGTACTTC
CDR3 protein: CASSQDLLAGAYEQYF

clone size: -
D gene: TRBD1
J gene: TRBJ1-1
V gene: TRBV7-6
CDR3 DNA: TGTGCCAGCAGCTCTGGACAGGGTATTACTGAAGCTTTCTTT
CDR3 protein: CASSSGQGITEAFF

clone size: -
D gene: TRBD2
J gene: TRBJ2-1
V gene: TRBV7-7
CDR3 DNA: TGTGCCAGCAGCCTGGGACTAGCGGGAGCTGGTGAGCAGTTCTTC
CDR3 protein: CASSLGLAGAGEQFF

clone size: -
D gene: -
J gene: TRBJ1-1
V gene: TRBV7-8
CDR3 DNA: TGTGCCAGCAGCTTATCCAGGCTCATGAACACTGAAGCTTTCTTT
CDR3 protein: CASSLSRLMNTEAFF

clone size: -
D gene: -
J gene: TRBJ2-3
V gene: TRBV2
CDR3 DNA: TGTGCCAGCAGGCGGGACTCCACAGATACGCAGTATTTT
CDR3 protein: CASRRDSTDTQYF

clone size: -
D gene: TRBD1
J gene: TRBJ2-1
V gene: TRBV6-4
CDR3 DNA: TGTGCCAGCAGTGACTTGGGACAGGGAACGCAGTTCTTC
CDR3 protein: CASSDLGQGTQFF

clone size: -
D gene: -
J gene: TRBJ1-5
V gene: TRBV27
CDR3 DNA: TGTGCCAGCAGTTTCCGAGATAGCAATCAGCCCCAGCATTTT
CDR3 protein: CASSFRDSNQPQHF

clone size: once
D gene: -
J gene: TRBJ2-2
V gene: TRBV4-3
CDR3 DNA: TGCGCCAGCAGCCAGTTCCGGGTCGGGACAAACACCGGGGAGCTGTTTTTT
CDR3 protein: CASSQFRVGTNTGELFF

clone size: -
D gene: TRBD2
J gene: TRBJ2-1
V gene: TRBV14
CDR3 DNA: TGTGCCAGCAGCCAACAACTAGCGGGAGCCTACAATGAGCAGTTCTTC
CDR3 protein: CASSQQLAGAYNEQFF

clone size: -
D gene: -
J gene: TRBJ2-7
V gene: TRBV7-2
CDR3 DNA: TGTGCCAGCAGCCCCGGGAATTCCCGAATCTACGAGCAGTACTTC
CDR3 protein: CASSPGNSRIYEQYF

clone size: -
D gene: -
J gene: TRBJ2-3
V gene: TRBV18
CDR3 DNA: TGTGCCAGCTCACAATCAACAGGTACAGATACGCAGTATTTT
CDR3 protein: CASSQSTGTDTQYF

clone size: -
D gene: -
J gene: TRBJ1-2
V gene: TRBV9
CDR3 DNA: TGTGCCAGCAGCGTAGCCCCGCGCGCTAACTATGGCTACACCTTC
CDR3 protein: CASSVAPRANYGYTF

clone size: -
D gene: TRBD1
J gene: TRBJ2-7
V gene: TRBV7-9
CDR3 DNA: TGTGCCAGCAGCCTTAGGACAGGGTCGAAATACGAGCAGTACTTC
CDR3 protein: CASSLRTGSKYEQYF

clone size: -
D gene: TRBD2
J gene: TRBJ2-4
V gene: TRBV7-2
CDR3 DNA: TGTGCCAGCAGCTCAGGACTAGCGGGGAGGGAAGTTCGCTTC
CDR3 protein: CASSSGLAGREVRF

clone size: -
D gene: -
J gene: TRBJ2-7
V gene: TRBV4-1
CDR3 DNA: TGCGCCAGCAGCCAATCAGAGGGGGGGCGCTTATACGAGCAGTACTTC
CDR3 protein: CASSQSEGGRLYEQYF

clone size: -
D gene: -
J gene: TRBJ2-7
V gene: TRBV5-1
CDR3 DNA: TGCGCCAGCAGCTCAACAGGGTTCAACGAGCAGTACTTC
CDR3 protein: CASSSTGFNEQYF

clone size: -
D gene: TRBD2
J gene: TRBJ2-5
V gene: TRBV4-1
CDR3 DNA: TGCGCCAGCAGCCAAGATCTTAAGACTAGCGGGAGTGTGGAGACCCAGTACTTC
CDR3 protein: CASSQDLKTSGSVETQYF

clone size: -
D gene: TRBD1
J gene: TRBJ2-1
V gene: TRBV7-2
CDR3 DNA: TGTGCCAGCAGCTTAGGACAGGGGGGATACAATGAGCAGTTCTTC
CDR3 protein: CASSLGQGGYNEQFF

clone size: -
D gene: TRBD1
J gene: TRBJ1-1
V gene: TRBV23-1
CDR3 DNA: TGCGCCAGCAGCCGGGACAGGGTATACACTGAAGCTTTCTTT
CDR3 protein: CASSRDRVYTEAFF

clone size: -
D gene: -
J gene: TRBJ1-6
V gene: TRBV4-1
CDR3 DNA: TGCGCCAGCAGCCAAGATGGCAGTTTAAATTCACCCCTCCACTTT
CDR3 protein: CASSQDGSLNSPLHF

clone size: -
D gene: -
J gene: TRBJ2-7
V gene: TRBV27
CDR3 DNA: TGTGCCAGCAGTTTTTCGCAACTTTCCGAGCAGTACTTC
CDR3 protein: CASSFSQLSEQYF

clone size: -
D gene: -
J gene: TRBJ1-1
V gene: TRBV29-1
CDR3 DNA: TGCAGCGGGAGCAGGGGCTCGGGGACTGAAGCTTTCTTT
CDR3 protein: CSGSRGSGTEAFF

clone size: -
D gene: -
J gene: TRBJ1-6
V gene: TRBV6-6
CDR3 DNA: TGTGCCAGCCACGGGCAGGGATTTTCACCCCTCCACTTT
CDR3 protein: CASHGQGFSPLHF

clone size: -
D gene: TRBD1
J gene: TRBJ2-5
V gene: TRBV29-1
CDR3 DNA: TGCAGCGTTACCAGGGGGTCAGAGACCCAGTACTTC
CDR3 protein: CSVTRGSETQYF

clone size: -
D gene: TRBD2
J gene: TRBJ2-7
V gene: TRBV7-2
CDR3 DNA: TGTGCCAGCAGCTTTGCGGGGACTAGCGGGAGCTACGAGCAGTACTTC
CDR3 protein: CASSFAGTSGSYEQYF

clone size: -
D gene: TRBD2
J gene: TRBJ2-1
V gene: TRBV5-6
CDR3 DNA: TGTGCCAGCAGTTCCACTAGCGGAGAGCAGTTCTTC
CDR3 protein: CASSSTSGEQFF

clone size: -
D gene: TRBD2
J gene: TRBJ2-2
V gene: TRBV9
CDR3 DNA: TGTGCCAGCAGCGTAGGCGGGGGGGCCTACGGGGAGCTGTTTTTT
CDR3 protein: CASSVGGGAYGELFF